This T cell receptor (beta chain) was captured by sequencing in a study of molecular identifiers for immune sequencing clone quantification. The CDR3 consists of 16 residues. The V end was cut by 2 bases, the J end by 6 bases, with 18 bases between. Germline loops: CDR1 SGHNT, CDR2 YYREEE (reference sequence). Library preparation followed earlier protocols using designated TCR primers. TCRdb ran MiXCR on the PCR reads and lists one entry per CDR3 protein. The repertoire includes some 320,000 distinct CDR3 sequences, about a fifth of them detected once, and roughly 0.86% sits in the top ten. General study results and limits: Should identical TCR molecules share a barcode, the sizes of highly expanded clones could be underestimated.

It was from roughly 20,000 to 1,000,000 sorted cells, with 10%, 30% or 50% RNA, that naive CD8 libraries came. The table lists this clonotype with a few counts. Its specificity is not known. This receptor was obtained from a human donor in good health. Some libraries in this study had Jurkat cell RNA spiked in. The rearrangement joins TRBV5-4 to TRBJ2-1; possible D gene TRBD1, 5 bases. Sequenced sample: naive CD8+ T cells from blood, with Jurkat cell RNA spiked in. Subset defined: FACS-sorted CD8+CD4-CCR7+CD45RA+ naive T cells. DNA of the CDR3: TGTGCCAGCAGCTTAGGTTGGCAGGGCCTTGGCAATGAGCAGTTCTTC. Translating it yields CASSLGWQGLGNEQFF.